A single sample is the source of the 16 T cell receptor beta chains below, sequenced in a study of blood T cell repertoires in COVID-19 (dated by TCRdb to 2018 to 2021). Preparation of the library involved the immunoSEQ multiplex PCR assay. In TCRdb, the immuneACCESS table is reduced to in-frame sequences with V and J assigned. These tables do not hold every clone; where another copy was compared, an unresolved V gene accounts for under half, and the others remain unexplained. The table for this sample lists fewer than 300,000 clones; about 89% of them were counted only once. Of the sample, approximately 9.4% falls within the top ten clones. The sample consisted of peripheral blood. The receptors derive from a man aged 40-49 years who had recovered from COVID-19.

The chain combines TRBV6-5 with TRBJ1-2; D call uncertain. The CDR3 loop spans 15 amino acids. The germline V gene has CDR1 MNHEY and CDR2 SVGAGI. V lost 0 bases and J lost 4, with 12 bases in between. CDR3 in DNA: TGTGCCAGCAGTTACTCGCAGGCCACCGTCTATGGCTACACCTTC. As protein: CASSYSQATVYGYTF.

This clone was recorded only once. The chain employs TRBV7-2 and TRBJ2-7; 10 bases are shared with TRBD2. The germline gives CDR1 SGHTA, CDR2 FQGNSA. The CDR3 totals 14 residues. After removal of 5 bases from V and 2 bases from J, the junction contained 3 bases not matched to a gene. The CDR3: CASSPSGGAYEQYF. CDR3 nucleotide sequence: TGTGCCAGCAGCCCTAGCGGGGGTGCCTACGAGCAGTACTTC.

The chain links TRBV6-5 to TRBJ1-4; possible D gene TRBD1, 6 bases. From germline, CDR1 is MNHEY and CDR2 SVGAGI. The CDR3 runs 14 residues. V shed 2 bases and J shed 8 bases, with 12 bases lying between them. The CDR3 loop reads CASSYDGGREKLFF. The CDR3 nucleotides are TGTGCCAGCAGTTACGACGGGGGGCGAGAAAAACTGTTTTTT.

The chain employs TRBV6-8 and TRBJ2-3; 16 positions agree with TRBD2. Germline CDR1 and CDR2: MNHGY and SAAAGT. The CDR3 sequence is 20 residues long. The V segment lost 6 bases and the J segment 5 bases; nucleotides outside the gene matches: 17. CDR3 in amino acids: CASRNDPGLAGGQEVDTQYF. The DNA of the CDR3 is TGTGCCAGCAGAAACGACCCGGGACTAGCGGGGGGGCAGGAGGTAGATACGCAGTATTTT.

The chain uses TRBV5-4 and TRBJ2-5, with TRBD2 identical over 15 bases. The CDR3 is made up of 17 amino acids. V was pared by 0 bases and J by 1 base, with 1 base of the junction left unmatched. Germline lookup yields CDR1 SGHNT and CDR2 YYREEE (reference sequence). The CDR3 spells CASSLGTSGGVQETQYF. CDR3 coding DNA: TGTGCCAGCAGCTTGGGGACTAGCGGGGGGGTCCAAGAGACCCAGTACTTC. The entire variable domain, with the rest obtained from reference TRBV5-4 and TRBJ2-5, is as follows: ETGVTQSPTHLIKTRGQQVTLRCSSQSGHNTVSWYQQALGQGPQFIFQYYREEENGRGNFPPRFSGLQFPNYSSELNVNALELDDSALYLCASSLGTSGGVQETQYFGPGTRLLVL.

The chain combines TRBV6-1 with TRBJ2-7, with TRBD2 matching 10 bases. CDR1 is MNHNS and CDR2 is SASEGT in the germline V gene. Trimming at V came to 2 bases and at J to 4 bases, leaving 11 bases not matched to a gene. The CDR3 contains 17 residues. CDR3 sequence: CASSERVFSGRLYEQYF. The CDR3 DNA follows: TGTGCCAGCAGTGAACGGGTTTTTAGCGGGAGGTTATACGAGCAGTACTTC.

The J gene is TRBJ1-1, the V gene TRBV3-1 (or the pseudogene TRBV3-2), with a possible D match to TRBD1 (5 bases). The CDR3 extends over 15 amino acids. CDR1 is LGHDT and CDR2 is YNNKEL in the germline V gene (reference sequence). V was cut by 0 bases and J by 6 bases, with 14 bases left in between. In DNA, the CDR3 is TGTGCCAGCAGCCAAGACAGGGCTAGAACATCTGAAGCTTTCTTT. It codes for CASSQDRARTSEAFF.

The CDR3 sequence is CASSFGPREGIYEQYF. CDR3 DNA: TGTGCCAGCAGCTTTGGGCCCCGGGAGGGAATCTACGAGCAGTACTTC. The chain couples TRBV7-6 to TRBJ2-7; 8 nucleotides line up with TRBD2. The germline CDR1 and CDR2 sequences are SGHVS and FNYEAQ. This CDR3 has 16 amino acids. J gave up 3 bases and V 3 bases, and 10 bases lay outside the gene matches.

This rearrangement joins TRBV7-9 to TRBJ2-3; D is perhaps TRBD2 (5 bases). This CDR3 is built from 15 residues. V lost 5 bases and J lost 4, with 16 bases in between. Looked up from germline, CDR1 is SEHNR and CDR2 is FQNEAQ (reference sequence). DNA for the CDR3: TGTGCCAGCAGCCCTGGGAGAGGCCCTTCAGATACGCAGTATTTT. Its translation: CASSPGRGPSDTQYF. Using reference TRBV7-9 and TRBJ2-3 for the parts outside the CDR3, the full variable domain is DTGVSQNPRHKITKRGQNVTFRCDPISEHNRLYWYRQTLGQGPEFLTYFQNEAQLEKSRLLSDRFSAERPKGSFSTLEIQRTEQGDSAMYLCASSPGRGPSDTQYFGPGTRLTVL.

V gene TRBV11-1 combines with J gene TRBJ2-3; 7 nucleotides align to TRBD1. The CDR3 has 15 amino acids. The junction had 12 bases not matched to a gene; V was cut back by 5 bases and J by 7 bases. Germline lookup yields CDR1 SGHAT and CDR2 FQDESV (reference sequence). The CDR3 reads CASSQPGGALNTQYF. The CDR3 DNA sequence: TGTGCCAGCAGCCAACCAGGGGGAGCCCTAAATACGCAGTATTTT.

The chain carries TRBV5-4 and TRBJ2-5, with D perhaps matching TRBD2 (5 bases). This CDR3 has 14 amino acids. Trimming left V 5 bases short and J 3 bases short, with 14 bases between. The germline gives CDR1 SGHNT, CDR2 YYREEE (reference sequence). CDR3 residues: CASSTRTGKETQYF. In nucleotides, the CDR3 is TGTGCCAGCAGTACAAGGACGGGGAAAGAGACCCAGTACTTC.

The chain carries TRBV7-9 and TRBJ1-5; D is perhaps TRBD1 (5 bases). Germline CDR1 SEHNR, CDR2 FQNEAQ (reference sequence). The V and J ends lost 6 bases and 3 bases respectively, with 12 bases between them. The CDR3 totals 14 residues. This chain's CDR3 is CASRLQGNNQPQHF. The CDR3 coding sequence is TGTGCCAGCAGACTTCAGGGAAACAATCAGCCCCAGCATTTT.

The chain is built from TRBV7-4 and TRBJ2-2; 13 bases map to TRBD2. V lost 4 bases, J lost 3 bases, and 11 bases stayed unmatched. The CDR3 sequence is 19 residues long. Germline loops: CDR1 SGHVT, CDR2 SQSDAQ. The CDR3 spells CASSSTGGLAGDDTGELFF. For the CDR3, the DNA is TGTGCCAGCAGCTCAACCGGCGGACTAGCGGGGGATGACACCGGGGAGCTGTTTTTT.

The rearrangement joins TRBV5-4 to TRBJ2-1, with no clear D. CDR3 length: 13 amino acids. The germline V gene encodes CDR1 SGHNT and CDR2 YYREEE (reference sequence). V was shortened by 0 bases and J by 7 bases, with 8 bases between the two germline ends. CDR3 in DNA: TGTGCCAGCAGCTTGGATCCCGGGAATGAGCAGTTCTTC. Translated, it gives CASSLDPGNEQFF.

The CDR3 region is CASSQARDRELFGYTF. CDR3 coding DNA: TGCGCCAGCAGCCAAGCCCGGGACAGGGAATTATTTGGCTACACCTTC. The chain couples TRBV4-1 to TRBJ1-2; 9 bases agree with TRBD1. The germline gives CDR1 MGHRA, CDR2 YSYEKL. The CDR3 runs 16 residues. V lost 1 base and J lost 7; bases outside the gene matches: 10.

The CDR3 reads CASSGYGGTEAFF. Here the CDR3 DNA reads TGTGCCAGCAGTGGGTATGGAGGCACTGAAGCTTTCTTT. V and J are TRBV12-3 or TRBV12-4 and TRBJ1-1, with D unclear. This CDR3 comprises 13 residues. V was shortened by 5 bases and J by 4 bases, with 11 bases between the two germline ends.